Shown below are 26 T cell receptor beta chains from a single sample sequenced in a study of response to subunit inactivated influenza vaccine. TCRdb re-derived calls from the RT-PCR reads in MiXCR, one entry per CDR3 protein. The sample lists about 480,000 distinct CDR3 sequences; over 25% were seen once. This material consisted of CD4+ T cells sorted from PBMCs, taken about 5 days after vaccination. The receptors come from a man in his fifties or sixties who received an inactivated influenza vaccine.

This clonotype has only a few counts. This rearrangement joins TRBV27 to TRBJ2-3, with TRBD1 matching 9 bases. In germline, CDR1 is MNHEY, CDR2 SMNVEV (reference sequence). The V and J ends lost 5 bases and 3 bases, in that order; junction bases with no gene match: 15. The CDR3 is 18 amino acids. The CDR3 bases are TGTGCCAGCAGTAGAGGCCTCCCGGACAGGGGCCGAACAGATACGCAGTATTTT. Its protein is CASSRGLPDRGRTDTQYF.

This clonotype showed up just a few times. This chain links TRBV20-1 with TRBJ2-5; no definite D call. The CDR3 consists of 12 residues. V was clipped by 6 bases and J by 0 bases, with 8 bases between them. Germline lookup yields CDR1 DFQATT and CDR2 SNEGSKA (reference sequence). CDR3 sequence (DNA): TGCAGTGCACTAAAGTACCAAGAGACCCAGTACTTC. As protein: CSALKYQETQYF.

The V and J genes are TRBV6-2 or TRBV6-3 and TRBJ1-1, with TRBD1 identical over 7 bases. The germline CDR1 and CDR2 sequences are MNHEY and SVGEGT. The V gene end was trimmed by 2 bases and the J gene end by 1 base; junction bases not matched to a gene: 7. CDR3 length equals 16 residues. The CDR3 sequence: CASSYGLRQGNTEAFF. CDR3 DNA: TGTGCCAGCAGTTACGGGCTTCGACAGGGGAACACTGAAGCTTTCTTT.

This clonotype was counted ten times or more. The chain recombines TRBV10-3 with TRBJ1-5; D remains ambiguous. The V end lost 0 bases, the J end lost 7 bases, and 10 bases lay between the germline ends. Germline-derived CDR1 and CDR2 are ENHRY and SYGVKD. This CDR3 has 14 amino acids. CDR3 DNA sequence: TGTGCCATCAGTGAGTCGTTGGGGTACCAGCCCCAGCATTTT. As protein: CAISESLGYQPQHF.

This clonotype turned up a few times. V gene TRBV7-2 combines with J gene TRBJ2-1, with D possibly matching TRBD1 (5 bases). The V and J ends lost 4 bases and 2 bases respectively, with 9 bases between them. CDR1 is SGHTA, CDR2 FQGNSA, per germline. The CDR3 consists of 14 residues. The CDR3 DNA is TGTGCCAGCAGCTCCCTAGGGGCCTACAATGAGCAGTTCTTC. This encodes CASSSLGAYNEQFF.

This sequence joins TRBV15 and TRBJ1-2, with D possibly being TRBD1 (6 bases). Germline CDR1 is LNHNV and CDR2 is YYDKDF (reference sequence). Deletions cut 3 bases from V and 4 bases from J, with 9 bases between. This CDR3 region has 13 residues. The CDR3 sequence: CATSSGQRYGYTF. Written as DNA, the CDR3 is TGTGCCACCAGCAGTGGACAGCGCTATGGCTACACCTTC.

This chain joins TRBV6-1 and TRBJ1-2; no definite D call. The CDR3 length is 12 residues. The V end was cut by 1 base, the J end by 8 bases, with 8 bases between. CDR1 is MNHNS and CDR2 is SASEGT in the germline V gene. CDR3 sequence reads: CASSEGGRGYTF. Written as DNA, the CDR3 is TGTGCCAGCAGTGAAGGTGGGAGAGGCTACACCTTC.

The V gene is TRBV10-3, the J gene TRBJ2-7; D is ambiguous. There are 12 residues in the CDR3. V lost 3 bases and J lost 3, with 6 bases in between. Germline V gene lookup returns CDR1 ENHRY and CDR2 SYGVKD. Here the CDR3 DNA reads TGTGCCATCAGTGAAAAAGGCTACGAGCAGTACTTC. This codes for CAISEKGYEQYF.

There are a few counts of this clonotype. This sequence joins TRBV12-3 or TRBV12-4 and TRBJ2-1; 11 nucleotides match TRBD2. Trimming removed 6 bases from V and 4 bases from J; junction bases left unmatched: 11. The CDR3 contains 17 residues. This CDR3 reads CASSSPFLAGGYNEQFF. CDR3 DNA sequence: TGTGCCAGCAGCTCACCGTTCCTAGCGGGGGGTTACAATGAGCAGTTCTTC.

This clonotype was counted a few times. V and J are TRBV20-1 and TRBJ1-1; D unclear. Germline V gene lookup returns CDR1 DFQATT and CDR2 SNEGSKA (reference sequence). V lost 2 bases, J lost 8 bases, and 21 bases lay in between. The CDR3 totals 15 residues. The CDR3 spells CSARIGPLSEAEAFF. As DNA, the CDR3 is TGCAGTGCTAGAATCGGACCTCTAAGCGAAGCCGAAGCTTTCTTT.

In this sample, this clonotype turned up a few times. The chain has TRBV12-3 or TRBV12-4 and TRBJ2-2, with 7 bases aligning to TRBD2. Germline trimming cut 5 bases from V and 4 bases from J; bases unmatched to any gene: 7. The CDR3 loop spans 15 amino acids. The CDR3 loop reads CASSLGLGFTGELFF. The CDR3 nucleotides are TGTGCCAGCAGTCTCGGACTAGGTTTCACCGGGGAGCTGTTTTTT.

The chain is built from TRBV5-1 and TRBJ2-2, with 10 bases fitting TRBD1. The V and J ends lost 4 bases and 2 bases, in that order; junction bases with no gene match: 5. This CDR3 contains 16 residues. Germline V CDR1 and CDR2: SGHRS, YFSETQ. The CDR3 nucleotides are TGCGCCAGCAGCGGACGGACAGGGGGAAACACCGGGGAGCTGTTTTTT. This encodes CASSGRTGGNTGELFF.

This chain joins TRBV7-2 and TRBJ1-3, with TRBD1 as a possible D gene (5 bases). Per the germline V gene, CDR1 is SGHTA and CDR2 is FQGNSA. The CDR3 contains 14 residues. V was trimmed by 1 base and J by 8 bases, leaving 12 bases between them. The CDR3 DNA follows: TGTGCCAGCAGCTTAGGGGGCATGATAGACACCATATATTTT. Its translation: CASSLGGMIDTIYF. The variable domain in full, completed from reference TRBV7-2 and TRBJ1-3, reads GAGVSQSPSNKVTEKGKDVELRCDPISGHTALYWYRQSLGQGLEFLIYFQGNSAPDKSGLPSDRFSAERTGGSVSTLTIQRTQQEDSAVYLCASSLGGMIDTIYFGEGSWLTVV.

With respect to this clonotype: Germline is not matched at one junction end, which may reflect a read error. This rearrangement joins TRBV5-1 to TRBJ2-5; D remains unclear. The CDR3 extends over 14 amino acids. CDR1 and CDR2 (germline): SGHRS, YFSETQ. The DNA for the CDR3 is TGCGCCAGCATCTTGGCCCGAGGACAAGAGACCCAGTACTTC. It translates to CASILARGQETQYF.

The chain links TRBV21-1 to TRBJ1-2; the table names TRBD1, a call not compared with the DNA. TRBV21-1 is a documented pseudogene. The CDR3 has 14 residues. The CDR3 protein is CASSKGVNDRVNTF. Here the CDR3 DNA reads TGTGCCAGCAGCAAAGGAGTAAATGACAGGGTTAACACCTTC.

This clonotype came up a few times. The CDR3 region is CSARDGAGNTEAFF. The CDR3 DNA reads as TGCAGTGCTAGGGACGGAGCAGGGAACACTGAAGCTTTCTTT. V usage is TRBV20-1 and J usage is TRBJ1-1; D unresolved. The CDR3 extends over 14 amino acids. Per the germline V gene, CDR1 is DFQATT and CDR2 is SNEGSKA (reference sequence). The V end was cut by 3 bases, the J end by 1 base, with 12 bases between.

This clonotype came up many times. The chain employs TRBV29-1 and TRBJ2-6; no clear D gene. V was trimmed by 6 bases and J by 0 bases, leaving 12 bases between them. Germline-derived CDR1 and CDR2 are SQVTM and ANQGSEA. CDR3 length: 15 residues. The CDR3, as DNA: TGCAGCGTGGAAACAAGGGACTCTGGGGCCAACGTCCTGACTTTC. Translating gives CSVETRDSGANVLTF.

This chain joins TRBV7-8 and TRBJ2-5; D gene ambiguous. The CDR3 length is 15 residues. V lost 2 bases, J lost 1 base, and 11 bases lay in between. Germline loops: CDR1 SGHVS, CDR2 FQNEAQ. The CDR3 coding sequence is TGTGCCAGCAGCTTATGGATCGGCCGCCAAGAGACCCAGTACTTC. Translating it yields CASSLWIGRQETQYF.

V is TRBV21-1 and J is TRBJ2-7; TRBD1 reflects the table's D call only, with no check against the DNA. TRBV21-1 is listed as a pseudogene. The CDR3 consists of 15 residues. CDR3 sequence: CASSKAPTGEYEQYF. Written as DNA, the CDR3 is TGTGCCAGCAGCAAAGCGCCGACAGGGGAGTACGAGCAGTACTTC.

The gene calls are TRBV11-2 and TRBJ2-1, with D perhaps being TRBD1 or TRBD2 (5 bases each). The germline CDR1 and CDR2 sequences are SGHAT and FQNNGV. Trimming shortened V by 5 bases and J by 5 bases, and 10 bases separated the two germline ends. The CDR3 extends over 13 amino acids. The CDR3: CASSTGPDNEQFF. CDR3 sequence (DNA): TGTGCCAGCAGCACGGGACCGGACAATGAGCAGTTCTTC.

This chain uses TRBV28 with TRBJ1-1; a possible D gene is TRBD1 (5 bases). The CDR3 is 16 amino acids. Germline CDR1 reads MDHEN; CDR2 reads SYDVKM. Between the trimmed V and J ends, which lost 3 bases and 2 bases, there was a span of 16 bases. The CDR3 nucleotides read TGTGCCAGCAGTTTGCCAGGGCGGTGGGGAAACACTGAAGCTTTCTTT. Translation gives CASSLPGRWGNTEAFF.

V and J are TRBV20-1 and TRBJ2-7, with 11 bases that match TRBD2. From germline, CDR1 is DFQATT and CDR2 SNEGSKA (reference sequence). V shed 4 bases and J 7 bases; nucleotides not matched to a gene: 9. The CDR3 consists of 14 residues. In nucleotides, the CDR3 is TGCAGTGCTAAAATTAGCGGGAGGGCTGGTGAGCAGTACTTC. Translation: CSAKISGRAGEQYF.

This clonotype occurred a few times. No DNA is shown, since the ends of the CDR3 on it are uncertain; the CDR3 is the one TCRdb lists. V usage is TRBV21-1 and J usage is TRBJ1-1; the table's D call, TRBD1, has no DNA check behind it. TRBV21-1 is given as a pseudogene. The CDR3 length is 14 residues, termini included. CDR3: CASRLWGQGTEAFF.

This rearrangement joins TRBV14 to TRBJ1-6; D possibly corresponds to TRBD1 (5 bases). The CDR3 is 15 amino acids. Looked up from germline, CDR1 is SGHDN and CDR2 is FVKESK. V gave up 3 bases and J gave up 0 bases, with 6 bases separating them. CDR3 DNA sequence: TGTGCCAGCAGCCAGGGGCTCTCCTATAATTCACCCCTCCACTTT. It is translated as CASSQGLSYNSPLHF. Full variable domain (remainder filled in from reference TRBV14 and TRBJ1-6): EAGVTQFPSHSVIEKGQTVTLRCDPISGHDNLYWYRRVMGKEIKFLLHFVKESKQDESGMPNNRFLAERTGGTYSTLKVQPAELEDSGVYFCASSQGLSYNSPLHFGNGTRLTVT.

The chain uses TRBV20-1 and TRBJ2-7, with TRBD2 as a possible D gene (5 bases). The CDR3 length is 14 residues. V lost 0 bases and J lost 2, with 11 bases in between. The V gene's germline CDR1 is DFQATT and CDR2 SNEGSKA (reference sequence). The CDR3 DNA follows: TGCAGTGCTAGAGATCTCTCTAGCACCTACGAGCAGTACTTC. It is translated as CSARDLSSTYEQYF.

This chain joins TRBV27 and TRBJ2-7; 8 nucleotides agree with TRBD2. CDR1 and CDR2 from the germline V gene are MNHEY and SMNVEV (reference sequence). The CDR3 is 16 amino acids. The trim removed 6 bases at V and 0 bases at J, leaving 10 bases unmatched. The CDR3 spells CASRSKAGVNSYEQYF. The CDR3 nucleotides are TGTGCCAGCAGATCAAAAGCGGGAGTGAACTCCTACGAGCAGTACTTC.